The 17 T cell receptor beta chains listed next were all sequenced from one sample in a study of CD8 T cells in ankylosing spondylitis. Whole-study findings and limits: Characteristic, it appeared, of ankylosing spondylitis blood was a TCR beta motif of eight or nine highly homologous variants.

A single record per CDR3 protein comes from TCRdb applying MiXCR to the 5' RACE reads. The table has 450,000 to 550,000 distinct CDR3 sequences, about 5.2% seen once. Their antigens are not known. The specimen sequenced was blood, either unsorted or a sorted T cell fraction (not recorded which). These receptor sequences come from a male donor with ankylosing spondylitis.

At least ten counts were recorded for this clonotype. The V call is TRBV20-1, the J call TRBJ2-5, with D perhaps matching TRBD2 (5 bases). This CDR3 has 13 residues. Germline V lookup: CDR1 DFQATT, CDR2 SNEGSKA (reference sequence). V shed 6 bases and J shed 1 base, with 12 bases lying between them. The CDR3 DNA sequence: TGCAGTGCAACCCTCGGAGGCCAAGAGACCCAGTACTTC. It encodes CSATLGGQETQYF.

There are a few counts of this clonotype. The chain couples TRBV5-1 to TRBJ2-5; D gene ambiguous. CDR3 length equals 15 residues. Trimming pared 2 bases from V and 2 bases from J, leaving 13 bases between. Germline CDR1 is SGHRS and CDR2 is YFSETQ. The DNA of the CDR3 is TGCGCCAGCAGCTTAGAAGGGAACCGACAAGAGACCCAGTACTTC. This gives the protein CASSLEGNRQETQYF.

This clonotype was recorded at least ten times. The rearrangement uses TRBV5-1 and TRBJ2-3; 15 bases agree with TRBD2. CDR1 SGHRS and CDR2 YFSETQ come from the germline V gene. The CDR3 loop spans 17 amino acids. The junction had 6 bases not matched to a gene; V was cut back by 4 bases and J by 3 bases. For the CDR3, the DNA is TGCGCCAGCAGCATCCGGACTAGCGGGAGGGTAACAGATACGCAGTATTTT. Its protein product is CASSIRTSGRVTDTQYF. Using reference TRBV5-1 and TRBJ2-3 for the parts outside the CDR3, the full variable domain is KAGVTQTPRYLIKTRGQQVTLSCSPISGHRSVSWYQQTPGQGLQFLFEYFSETQRNKGNFPGRFSGRQFSNSRSEMNVSTLELGDSALYLCASSIRTSGRVTDTQYFGPGTRLTVL.

This clonotype showed up many times. The chain employs TRBV18 and TRBJ2-3, with TRBD1 matching over 8 bases. Losses at the gene ends were 3 bases for V and 4 bases for J; bases not matched to a gene: 9. The length of the CDR3 is 16 residues. Germline loops: CDR1 KGHSH, CDR2 LQKENI. CDR3 residues: CASSPLPGQASDTQYF. In DNA, the CDR3 is TGTGCCAGCTCACCGCTACCGGGACAGGCATCAGATACGCAGTATTTT.

This clonotype was recorded at least ten times. V gene TRBV5-1 combines with J gene TRBJ2-7; possibly TRBD1 or TRBD2 for D (5 bases each). Germline V gives CDR1 SGHRS, CDR2 YFSETQ. V lost 0 bases and J lost 2, with 12 bases in between. The CDR3 consists of 15 residues. The CDR3 nucleotides read TGCGCCAGCAGCTTGGGGCTGTCGGGGCCCTACGAGCAGTACTTC. Its protein is CASSLGLSGPYEQYF.

This clonotype was observed many times. J is TRBJ2-1 and V is TRBV11-2; 11 bases line up with TRBD2. In germline, CDR1 is SGHAT, CDR2 FQNNGV. Germline trimming cut 6 bases from V and 4 bases from J; bases unmatched to any gene: 2. The CDR3 totals 14 residues. In DNA form, the CDR3 reads TGTGCCAGCAGTCTAGCGGGAGGTTACAATGAGCAGTTCTTC. Its translation: CASSLAGGYNEQFF.

Many counts were recorded for this clonotype. J is TRBJ1-1 and V is TRBV9, with 10 bases aligning to TRBD1. CDR3 length equals 15 residues. With 2 bases clipped from V and 5 bases from J, the junction kept 6 bases outside the gene matches. The germline gives CDR1 SGDLS, CDR2 YYNGEE. The CDR3 reads CASSVDRGPGTEAFF. The CDR3 bases are TGTGCCAGCAGCGTCGACAGGGGGCCGGGAACTGAAGCTTTCTTT.

This clonotype was seen at least ten times. The V gene is TRBV7-2, the J gene TRBJ2-7, with D perhaps assigned TRBD1 or TRBD2 (5 bases each). V was clipped by 2 bases and J by 2 bases, with 13 bases between them. CDR3 length: 15 amino acids. Per germline, CDR1 SGHTA and CDR2 FQGNSA. The CDR3, as DNA: TGTGCCAGCAGCTTAATAGCCCAGGGACCCTACGAGCAGTACTTC. Translation: CASSLIAQGPYEQYF.

At least ten counts were recorded for this clonotype. The chain carries TRBV29-1 and TRBJ1-2; D is perhaps TRBD1 (6 bases). The germline gives CDR1 SQVTM, CDR2 ANQGSEA. There are 13 residues in the CDR3. V lost 4 bases to trimming and J lost 0 bases, with 9 bases between them. CDR3 nucleotides: TGCAGCGTTGGGACAGCAGCTAACTATGGCTACACCTTC. Translation gives CSVGTAANYGYTF.

This clonotype was detected ten times or more. The chain is built from TRBV19 and TRBJ1-2, with D perhaps TRBD1 (5 bases). Germline-derived CDR1 and CDR2 are LNHDA and SQIVND (reference sequence). The germline V and J ends were trimmed by 7 bases and 5 bases, with 14 bases remaining between them. The CDR3 totals 13 residues. CDR3 in amino acids: CASKDTLYYGYTF. The CDR3 coding sequence is TGTGCCAGTAAGGACACCCTTTATTATGGCTACACCTTC.

This clonotype was seen many times. The CDR3 DNA reads as TGCAGTGCTACGAAGCGGGAGGGGCCGGGGGAGCAGTACTTC. Translation gives CSATKREGPGEQYF. J is TRBJ2-7 and V is TRBV20-1; 10 positions match TRBD2. V gave up 4 bases and J gave up 7 bases; unmatched junction bases: 10. This CDR3 region has 14 residues. The germline gives CDR1 DFQATT, CDR2 SNEGSKA (reference sequence).

The count of this clonotype is one. The chain links TRBV28 to TRBJ2-1, with a possible D match to TRBD1 (5 bases). The CDR3 runs to 14 residues. Trimming shortened V by 6 bases and J by 0 bases, and 9 bases separated the two germline ends. Germline lookup yields CDR1 MDHEN and CDR2 SYDVKM. CDR3 loop: CASRTGYSYNEQFF. CDR3 nucleotide sequence: TGTGCCAGCAGAACAGGATACTCCTACAATGAGCAGTTCTTC.

At least ten counts were recorded for this clonotype. The chain uses TRBV7-2 and TRBJ2-7; TRBD1 aligns across 8 bases. Germline trimming cut 3 bases from V and 6 bases from J; bases unmatched to any gene: 7. Germline V CDR1 and CDR2: SGHTA, FQGNSA. The CDR3 loop spans 14 amino acids. CDR3 DNA sequence: TGTGCCAGCAGCTTCCCCGGGACAGGCTCCGAGCAGTACTTC. This codes for CASSFPGTGSEQYF.

There are many counts of this clonotype. This chain uses TRBV6-1 with TRBJ1-4, with D hard to call. The V end lost 6 bases, the J end lost 4 bases, and 15 bases lay between the germline ends. Germline-derived CDR1 and CDR2 are MNHNS and SASEGT. The CDR3 has 15 amino acids. The CDR3 DNA is TGTGCCAGCAGCCCCCGACGGAGCTTTAATGAAAAACTGTTTTTT. It translates to CASSPRRSFNEKLFF.

This clonotype was counted ten times or more. The chain recombines TRBV28 with TRBJ1-5, with 10 bases fitting TRBD1. With V trimmed by 4 bases and J by 9 bases, 12 bases remained unmatched. Looked up from germline, CDR1 is MDHEN and CDR2 is SYDVKM. The CDR3 runs to 16 residues. This CDR3 reads CASSSWDRGPMWPQHF. The DNA for the CDR3 is TGTGCCAGCAGTTCGTGGGACAGGGGACCCATGTGGCCCCAGCATTTT.

This clonotype was recorded at least ten times. The chain has TRBV12-3 or TRBV12-4 and TRBJ2-7; 8 nucleotides agree with TRBD2. CDR3 length: 14 amino acids. The trim removed 3 bases at V and 6 bases at J, leaving 7 bases unmatched. The CDR3 loop is CASSLRGAGGEQYF. The CDR3 DNA reads TGTGCCAGCAGTTTGCGGGGGGCGGGGGGCGAGCAGTACTTC.

This clonotype was recorded at least ten times. The chain links TRBV10-3 to TRBJ2-1; D not certain. The length of the CDR3 is 16 residues. From germline, CDR1 is ENHRY and CDR2 SYGVKD. The V and J ends lost 3 bases and 0 bases respectively, with 12 bases between them. The CDR3 region has the DNA TGTGCCATCAGTGAACTCCAACTTAACTCCTACAATGAGCAGTTCTTC. Translation gives CAISELQLNSYNEQFF.